This is a list of T cell receptor beta chains from one sample in a study of blood T cell repertoires in COVID-19. The protocol was immunoSEQ multiplex PCR, while the TCRdb copy is restricted to in-frame clones and leaves out a portion. The sample has a few hundred thousand clones, about 87% seen once; the top ten hold more than 0.7%. Sequencing input: peripheral blood. The origin of the receptors is a man between 18 and 35 years old with COVID-19, enrolled during active disease. The CDR3 runs from the conserved cysteine through the conserved F or W. The D gene is left open where the match is weak. The size of a clone is reported for some rows only, either as once, few or many, or as a class for expanded clones.

j_gene | v_gene | abundance | d_gene | CDR3aa | CDR3nt
TRBJ2-1 | TRBV27 | . | . | CASSFAGRFNEQFF | TGTGCCAGCAGTTTCGCCGGTCGATTCAATGAGCAGTTCTTC
TRBJ1-1 | TRBV19 | . | . | CASSIDHQGFTEAFF | TGTGCCAGTAGTATAGATCATCAGGGGTTCACTGAAGCTTTCTTT
TRBJ1-5 | TRBV19 | . | TRBD1 | CASSRQGTTSNQPQHF | TGTGCCAGTAGTCGACAGGGAACTACTAGCAATCAGCCCCAGCATTTT
TRBJ1-1 | TRBV14 | . | . | CASRAGGGFGTEAFF | TGTGCCAGCAGAGCCGGGGGGGGCTTTGGCACTGAAGCTTTCTTT
TRBJ1-5 | TRBV6-2/TRBV6-3 | . | TRBD1 | CASSYSTGPDQPQHF | TGTGCCAGCAGTTACTCGACAGGGCCCGATCAGCCCCAGCATTTT
TRBJ2-1 | TRBV19 | . | . | CASSIAGAYNEQFF | TGTGCCAGTAGTATTGCGGGGGCTTACAATGAGCAGTTCTTC
TRBJ2-1 | TRBV6-4 | . | TRBD2 | CASSPAAGGSYNEQFF | TGTGCCAGCAGCCCCGCAGCGGGGGGCTCCTACAATGAGCAGTTCTTC
TRBJ2-7 | TRBV9 | once | . | CASSAVGGAEQYF | TGTGCCAGCAGCGCGGTAGGGGGGGCCGAGCAGTACTTC
TRBJ2-1 | TRBV5-1 | few | . | CASRGSGSSNEQFF | TGCGCCAGCAGGGGGAGCGGCTCTAGCAATGAGCAGTTCTTC
TRBJ1-6 | TRBV6-5 | once | . | CASRGQKNYNSPLHF | TGTGCCAGCAGAGGACAGAAAAACTATAATTCACCCCTCCACTTT
TRBJ2-1 | TRBV5-1 | . | . | CASSLGLLGNEQFF | TGCGCCAGCAGCTTGGGACTACTTGGCAATGAGCAGTTCTTC
TRBJ2-2 | TRBV3-1/TRBV3-2 | once | . | CASSLNEAGELFF | TGTGCCAGCAGCCTAAACGAGGCCGGGGAGCTGTTTTTT
TRBJ1-1 | TRBV20-1 | . | . | CSARRNTEAFF | TGCAGTGCTAGGCGGAACACTGAAGCTTTCTTT
TRBJ2-5 | TRBV7-9 | . | . | CASSLAPYLALRETQYF | TGTGCCAGCAGCTTAGCGCCCTATCTAGCCCTAAGGGAGACCCAGTACTTC
TRBJ1-1 | TRBV6-5 | . | TRBD1 | CASTLTGEVTEAFF | TGTGCCAGTACCTTGACAGGGGAGGTCACTGAAGCTTTCTTT
TRBJ1-6 | TRBV6-5 | . | . | CASSSQGAARNSPLHF | TGTGCCAGCAGTTCCCAGGGCGCGGCACGGAATTCACCCCTCCACTTT
TRBJ1-1 | TRBV5-1 | . | . | CASSLMTSNTEAFF | TGCGCCAGCAGCCTAATGACTAGCAACACTGAAGCTTTCTTT
TRBJ1-5 | TRBV7-6 | once | TRBD1 | CASSLEGTGAQPQHF | TGTGCCAGCAGCTTGGAAGGGACAGGAGCTCAGCCCCAGCATTTT
TRBJ2-3 | TRBV19 | once | . | CATSLRLFTDTQYF | TGTGCCACAAGCTTAAGACTTTTCACAGATACGCAGTATTTT
TRBJ2-5 | TRBV7-6 | . | TRBD2 | CASSLGTSGGVLTETQYF | TGTGCCAGCAGCTTAGGGACTAGCGGGGGGGTCCTAACAGAGACCCAGTACTTC
TRBJ1-1 | TRBV2 | . | . | CASSVNGNTEAFF | TGTGCCAGCAGTGTAAACGGGAACACTGAAGCTTTCTTT
TRBJ2-7 | TRBV29-1 | . | TRBD1 | CSVATGTDEQYF | TGCAGCGTTGCGACAGGGACCGACGAGCAGTACTTC
TRBJ2-1 | TRBV11-3 | . | TRBD2 | CASSLTPGLAGNEQFF | TGTGCCAGCAGCTTAACCCCCGGACTAGCGGGAAATGAGCAGTTCTTC
TRBJ1-5 | TRBV19 | . | . | CASSTAGLGNQPQHF | TGTGCCAGTAGTACCGCAGGGTTAGGCAATCAGCCCCAGCATTTT
TRBJ1-3 | TRBV28 | . | . | CASSLSGSPSGNTIYF | TGTGCCAGCAGTTTATCCGGGTCACCCTCTGGAAACACCATATATTTT
TRBJ1-1 | TRBV5-1 | . | TRBD1 | CASTQTGLNTEAFF | TGCGCCAGCACCCAGACAGGGTTGAACACTGAAGCTTTCTTT
TRBJ2-2 | TRBV7-9 | . | TRBD2 | CASSLAGLAVITGELFF | TGTGCCAGCAGCTTAGCTGGACTAGCGGTGATCACCGGGGAGCTGTTTTTT
TRBJ2-5 | TRBV19 | . | TRBD1 | CASSPRGLETQYF | TGTGCCAGTAGTCCAAGGGGGCTGGAGACCCAGTACTTC
TRBJ1-1 | TRBV4-2 | . | . | CASSQGGGRVLNTEAFF | TGTGCCAGCAGCCAAGGTGGGGGCAGGGTCCTGAACACTGAAGCTTTCTTT
TRBJ2-7 | TRBV6-1 | . | TRBD1 | CASSERDRGFYEQYF | TGTGCCAGCAGTGAACGGGACAGGGGGTTCTACGAGCAGTACTTC
TRBJ2-1 | TRBV3-1/TRBV3-2 | . | TRBD1 | CASSYGQGYNEQFF | TGTGCCAGCAGCTACGGACAGGGGTACAATGAGCAGTTCTTC
TRBJ2-2 | TRBV4-1 | . | . | CASSQARGGAPRELFF | TGCGCCAGCAGCCAGGCTCGAGGAGGGGCGCCCCGGGAGCTGTTTTTT
TRBJ1-2 | TRBV13 | . | . | CASSLTDTGYTF | TGTGCCAGCAGCCTAACGGACACCGGCTACACCTTC
TRBJ2-7 | TRBV7-9 | . | . | CASSLGRTYEQYF | TGTGCCAGCAGCTTGGGGAGGACCTACGAGCAGTACTTC
TRBJ2-7 | TRBV7-9 | few | TRBD1 | CASSARTGGFAHEQYF | TGTGCCAGCAGCGCCCGGACAGGGGGCTTTGCCCACGAGCAGTACTTC
TRBJ1-2 | TRBV5-1 | . | . | CASSGLSGFGYGYTF | TGCGCCAGCAGCGGCCTATCAGGGTTTGGCTATGGCTACACCTTC
TRBJ2-1 | TRBV3-1/TRBV3-2 | . | TRBD2 | CASSVSGADNEQFF | TGTGCCAGCAGCGTTAGCGGGGCCGACAATGAGCAGTTCTTC
TRBJ2-3 | TRBV30 | once | TRBD2 | CAAGENRDTQYF | TGTGCCGCGGGGGAGAACAGGGATACGCAGTATTTT
TRBJ2-7 | TRBV19 | . | TRBD1 | CASNQQGVGDEQYF | TGTGCCAGTAACCAACAGGGGGTCGGCGACGAGCAGTACTTC
TRBJ1-4 | TRBV3-1/TRBV3-2 | . | . | CASSARRGSATNEKLFF | TGTGCCAGCAGCGCTCGGAGGGGCAGTGCAACTAATGAAAAACTGTTTTTT
TRBJ2-2 | TRBV7-9 | once | . | CASSRFSTGELFF | TGTGCCAGCAGCCGCTTTAGCACCGGGGAGCTGTTTTTT
TRBJ2-7 | TRBV5-4 | . | TRBD1 | CASSFGQGVHEQYF | TGTGCCAGCAGCTTTGGACAGGGTGTCCACGAGCAGTACTTC
TRBJ2-7 | TRBV6-5 | . | TRBD1 | CASSRDRGNEQYF | TGTGCCAGCAGCCGCGACAGGGGCAACGAGCAGTACTTC
TRBJ1-6 | TRBV6-5 | . | . | CASSYSRTLGSPLHF | TGTGCCAGCAGTTACTCACGGACTCTGGGTTCACCCCTCCACTTT
TRBJ2-3 | TRBV7-2 | . | TRBD1 | CASSADRGVTDTQYF | TGTGCCAGCAGCGCGGACAGGGGCGTCACAGATACGCAGTATTTT